This TCR beta chain stems from a study of cytomegalovirus exposure and HLA in healthy donors. Whole-study results and caveats: When a later analysis compared HLA-associated TCR beta chains with equally common others, the HLA-associated chains turned out to be more clonally expanded and to have lower generation probabilities. In an earlier analysis, in approximately 630 donors, most V segments appeared productive either ~87% or ~30% of the time.

From germline, CDR1 is MGHRA and CDR2 YSYEKL. This CDR3 region has 14 residues. Trimming pared 1 base from V and 1 base from J, leaving 7 bases between. Of note for this clone: Antigen specificity is unknown.

Researchers ran the PCR with 60 Vbeta and 13 Jbeta primers. Clones were read by immunoSEQ multiplex PCR, and TCRdb kept only the in-frame ones, dropping some. The repertoire holds approximately 140,000 clones, with approximately 80% as singletons. Sequences were obtained from PBMCs. V gene TRBV4-1 combines with J gene TRBJ1-1; D may be TRBD1 (5 bases). The receptor's source is a woman aged 40-49 years in good health and CMV-seronegative. This chain's CDR3 is CASSQAQANTEAFF. Written as DNA, the CDR3 is TGCGCCAGCAGCCAAGCACAGGCGAACACTGAAGCTTTCTTT.